These 19 T cell receptor beta chains came from one sample sequenced in a study of pediatric ulcerative colitis. Produced via immunoSEQ multiplex PCR; TCRdb's table is partial and in-frame only. The sample has tens of thousands of clones; more than 70% are singletons. Rectal tissue came from one to two pinch biopsies taken at colonoscopy. The sequencing input was gut tissue. The receptors here all came from a boy aged 5-17 years with moderate ulcerative colitis.

This clone was recorded a few times. The rearrangement joins TRBV7-3 to TRBJ2-1, with TRBD1 matching over 9 bases. V trimming: 5 bases; J trimming: 5 bases; junction bases outside the gene matches: 4. The CDR3 spans 14 residues. Per the germline V gene, CDR1 is SGHTA and CDR2 is FQGTGA. The CDR3 sequence: CASSVTGGNNEQFF. Written as DNA, the CDR3 is TGTGCCAGCAGCGTGACAGGGGGGAACAATGAGCAGTTCTTC.

The J gene is TRBJ2-7, the V gene TRBV13, with 9 bases aligning to TRBD2. The CDR3 spans 16 residues. V lost 5 bases to trimming and J lost 1 base; unmatched junction nucleotides: 9. In germline, CDR1 is PRHDT, CDR2 FYEKMQ (reference sequence). CDR3 in amino acids: CASSPGAGGKSYEQYF. For the CDR3, the DNA is TGTGCCAGCAGCCCCGGGGCGGGGGGGAAGTCCTACGAGCAGTACTTC.

The V and J genes are TRBV19 and TRBJ2-1, with 7 bases aligning to TRBD2. With V trimmed by 1 base and J by 5 bases, 5 bases remained unmatched. Germline V gene sequence: CDR1 LNHDA, CDR2 SQIVND (reference sequence). The CDR3 runs to 15 residues. CDR3 loop: CASSIAGGWNNEQFF. CDR3 sequence (DNA): TGTGCCAGTAGTATAGCCGGGGGGTGGAACAATGAGCAGTTCTTC.

This clone was counted between two and nine times. The V call is TRBV7-2, the J call TRBJ1-2, with no clear D. Trimming pared 1 base from V and 1 base from J, leaving 4 bases between. Germline values: CDR1 SGHTA, CDR2 FQGNSA. This CDR3 region has 13 residues. The CDR3 DNA reads TGTGCCAGCAGCTTAGACAGTAACTATGGCTACACCTTC. Protein sequence: CASSLDSNYGYTF.

The chain recombines TRBV6-6 with TRBJ2-2; possibly TRBD1 for D (5 bases). This CDR3 contains 15 residues. Germline CDR1 and CDR2: MNHNY and SVGAGI (reference sequence). Trimming pared 6 bases from V and 0 bases from J, leaving 11 bases between. CDR3 sequence: CASSRPGTNTGELFF. CDR3 coding DNA: TGTGCCAGCAGCCGACCAGGGACGAACACCGGGGAGCTGTTTTTT.

The genes are TRBV6-5 and TRBJ2-5; unclear D gene. The CDR3 sequence is 11 residues long. Germline CDR1 and CDR2: MNHEY and SVGAGI. The ends were cut back, 6 bases at V and 3 bases at J, with 5 bases in the middle. CDR3 residues: CASRKKETQYF. CDR3 nucleotides: TGTGCCAGCAGAAAAAAAGAGACCCAGTACTTC.

The rearrangement joins TRBV6-5 to TRBJ2-1; maybe TRBD1 (6 bases). The CDR3 consists of 13 residues. Trimming removed 5 bases from V and 8 bases from J, with 13 bases in between. Germline-derived CDR1 and CDR2 are MNHEY and SVGAGI. CDR3 nucleotides: TGTGCCAGCAGTGTAGGGGGTCCATATGAGCAGTTCTTC. Its protein is CASSVGGPYEQFF.

On this clone: Germline is not matched at one junction end, which may reflect a read error. The rearrangement links TRBV7-7 to TRBJ2-7, with D perhaps assigned TRBD1 or TRBD2 (5 bases each). CDR1 and CDR2 (germline): SSHAT, FNYEAQ (reference sequence). This CDR3 spans 13 amino acids. This chain's CDR3 is CASSSDLGEEQYF. The CDR3, as DNA: TGTGCTAGCAGCTCCGATCTAGGGGAGGAGCAGTACTTC.

The genes are TRBV11-2 and TRBJ2-2, with 9 bases aligning to TRBD2. This CDR3 has 16 residues. CDR1 is SGHAT and CDR2 is FQNNGV in the germline V gene. V lost 6 bases, J lost 5 bases, and 10 bases stayed unmatched. As DNA, the CDR3 is TGTGCCAGCAGGGAAATTAGCGGGAGAGGGACCGGGGAGCTGTTTTTT. Translation gives CASREISGRGTGELFF.

The V and J genes are TRBV28 and TRBJ2-2; D not certain. Trimming cost V 1 base and J 4 bases, with 1 base left between them. This CDR3 region has 12 residues. Germline V gene sequence: CDR1 MDHEN, CDR2 SYDVKM. CDR3 in DNA: TGTGCCAGCAGTTTATCCACCGGGGAGCTGTTTTTT. It codes for CASSLSTGELFF. The whole variable domain, remainder taken from reference TRBV28 and TRBJ2-2, is DVKVTQSSRYLVKRTGEKVFLECVQDMDHENMFWYRQDPGLGLRLIYFSYDVKMKEKGDIPEGYSVSREKKERFSLILESASTNQTSMYLCASSLSTGELFFGEGSRLTVL.

The J gene is TRBJ2-7, the V gene TRBV7-2; D gene unclear. Deletions cut 3 bases from V and 0 bases from J, with 9 bases between. The CDR3 sequence is 14 residues long. Germline V gene sequence: CDR1 SGHTA, CDR2 FQGNSA. Here the CDR3 reads CASSLNAISYEQYF. The CDR3 nucleotides are TGTGCCAGCAGCTTGAACGCAATCTCCTACGAGCAGTACTTC.

The V call is TRBV19, the J call TRBJ2-1; D ambiguous. CDR1 LNHDA and CDR2 SQIVND come from the germline V gene (reference sequence). The CDR3 consists of 15 residues. V gave up 3 bases and J gave up 0 bases, with 9 bases separating them. The CDR3 DNA sequence: TGTGCCAGTAGTATTCAGTCGAGCTCCTACAATGAGCAGTTCTTC. Translation gives CASSIQSSSYNEQFF.

V is TRBV28 and J is TRBJ1-1; D gene unclear. CDR1 MDHEN and CDR2 SYDVKM come from the germline V gene. The CDR3 loop spans 16 amino acids. V lost 6 bases and J 0 bases, leaving 17 bases between the germline ends. The CDR3 sequence is CASRLTRWRVNTEAFF. The CDR3 DNA sequence: TGTGCCAGCAGACTAACCCGGTGGAGGGTGAACACTGAAGCTTTCTTT.

The chain is built from TRBV7-9 and TRBJ1-4; D is unclear. V lost 3 bases, J lost 5 bases, and 10 bases lay in between. CDR1 is SEHNR and CDR2 is FQNEAQ in the germline V gene (reference sequence). This CDR3 contains 14 residues. The CDR3 region is CASSFIPENEKLFF. The CDR3 bases are TGTGCCAGCAGCTTTATCCCAGAGAATGAAAAACTGTTTTTT.

The chain is built from TRBV16 and TRBJ1-2; the D gene is possibly TRBD1 (6 bases). The germline V gene has CDR1 KGHSY and CDR2 FQNENV. The V end lost 0 bases, the J end lost 4 bases, and 6 bases lay between the germline ends. The CDR3 runs to 13 residues. The CDR3 region has the DNA TGTGCCAGCAGCCAATCAGGGGGCTATGGCTACACCTTC. Amino acid sequence: CASSQSGGYGYTF.

Only one count was recorded for this clone. CDR3 DNA sequence: TGTGCCAGCTCACCTACAGGACGAGAGACCCAGTACTTC. Amino acid sequence: CASSPTGRETQYF. This chain links TRBV18 with TRBJ2-5, with D possibly matching TRBD1 (5 bases). CDR1 KGHSH and CDR2 LQKENI come from the germline V gene. V was pared by 3 bases and J by 4 bases, with 9 bases between. This CDR3 spans 13 amino acids. The whole variable domain, filled in from reference TRBV18 and TRBJ2-5, reads NAGVMQNPRHLVRRRGQEARLRCSPMKGHSHVYWYRQLPEEGLKFMVYLQKENIIDESGMPKERFSAEFPKEGPSILRIQQVVRGDSAAYFCASSPTGRETQYFGPGTRLLVL.

V usage is TRBV19 and J usage is TRBJ1-1; D call uncertain. CDR3 length: 14 amino acids. CDR1 is LNHDA, CDR2 SQIVND, per germline (reference sequence). V lost 3 bases to trimming and J lost 4 bases, with 12 bases between them. CDR3 nucleotides: TGTGCCAGTAGTATCCGACCCCTGGGCACTGAAGCTTTCTTT. Its protein product is CASSIRPLGTEAFF.

This clone was picked up one time. This chain connects TRBV10-3 to TRBJ2-5, with TRBD1 matching 7 bases. V lost 6 bases to trimming and J lost 4 bases; unmatched junction nucleotides: 5. The germline V gene has CDR1 ENHRY and CDR2 SYGVKD. The length of the CDR3 is 13 residues. The CDR3 loop is CAISPRQGETQYF. CDR3 nucleotides: TGTGCCATCAGCCCCCGACAGGGAGAGACCCAGTACTTC.

The chain joins TRBV6-5 to TRBJ1-2; perhaps TRBD1 as D (5 bases). Germline V CDR1 and CDR2: MNHEY, SVGAGI. The germline V and J ends were trimmed by 2 bases and 4 bases, with 14 bases remaining between them. The CDR3 length is 15 residues. The CDR3 is CASSYVGGKGYGYTF. Here the CDR3 DNA reads TGTGCCAGCAGTTACGTTGGGGGAAAAGGCTATGGCTACACCTTC.